The TCR beta chain described here comes from a study of blood T cell repertoires in COVID-19 (dated by TCRdb to the early 2020s). Concerning the study at large: Collaborator samples came from the United States, Italy and Spain and covered acute and convalescent phases of COVID-19. Sample metadata almost always included a de-identified subject ID, COVID-19 status, age in years and sex. The samples were drawn from the first 160 participants of the ongoing ImmuneRACE study and from more than 1,000 subjects provided by 6 global collaborators. Subjects who had been exposed to COVID-19, were actively infected with it, or had recovered from it provided the deeply sampled blood TCRbeta repertoires that made up the dataset. HLA class I and class II types, where available, came from metadata supplied by the sample provider rather than from assay-based typing. The material from the prospective study consisted of cDNA or gDNA derived from T cells, B-cell-depleted T cells, or PBMCs. The repertoires were released in a freely available public database meant as a resource for research on the immune response to SARS-CoV-2.

Overall study outcomes, separate from this receptor: How much clinical and demographic metadata was included differed by source and by participant, and the metadata was provided uncurated.

TCRbeta CDR3 regions were amplified from genomic DNA by means of the immunoSEQ Assay, a bias-controlled multiplex PCR. Per the original workflow: Nucleated cell counts per sample were estimated from amplification of reference gene primers within the assay. Sequence reads were collapsed and filtered to measure the absolute abundance of every unique TCRbeta CDR3 rearrangement. For each sample, productive Simpson clonality was calculated as the square root of Simpson's diversity index over productive rearrangements. The clones in this table, taken by TCRdb from immuneACCESS, are in-frame only. Not every clone is retained; where verified, under half of the shortfall comes from an unresolved V gene, and the cause of the rest is unknown. The D gene and trimming were derived from the DNA, and the V and J assignments and clone size from that table. For this sample the table gives 350,000 to 450,000 clones, of which 85% were detected only once. More than 3% of the sample is held by the ten biggest clonotypes.

Compared with germline, V lacks 2 bases and J lacks 11 bases; bases without a gene match: 16. CDR1 MNHNS and CDR2 SASEGT were looked up in the germline V gene. From the cysteine up to the phenylalanine, the CDR3 has a length of 17 residues. CDR3 DNA is the only sequence kept; it has 51 bases, read in frame from the first base. In the case of this clone: No cognate antigen has been identified for it. No per-base quality is available; no much larger clone lies one base away.

Whole blood was collected in K2EDTA tubes by collaborating institutions according to the institutions' own protocols. For TCRbeta analysis, collaborators shipped samples as frozen whole blood, isolated PBMCs, or DNA extracted from either of those sample types. The sequence links TRBV6-1 to TRBJ1-4; TRBD1 aligns with 8 central bases. Sequencing was done on a sample of peripheral blood. This receptor was obtained from a woman aged 18 to 35 with acute or convalescent COVID-19. The nucleotides read TGTGCCAGCAGTGAATGGGCCGCACTAACGGGACAGGCCAAACTGTTTTTT. Translated, this gives CASSEWAALTGQAKLFF.